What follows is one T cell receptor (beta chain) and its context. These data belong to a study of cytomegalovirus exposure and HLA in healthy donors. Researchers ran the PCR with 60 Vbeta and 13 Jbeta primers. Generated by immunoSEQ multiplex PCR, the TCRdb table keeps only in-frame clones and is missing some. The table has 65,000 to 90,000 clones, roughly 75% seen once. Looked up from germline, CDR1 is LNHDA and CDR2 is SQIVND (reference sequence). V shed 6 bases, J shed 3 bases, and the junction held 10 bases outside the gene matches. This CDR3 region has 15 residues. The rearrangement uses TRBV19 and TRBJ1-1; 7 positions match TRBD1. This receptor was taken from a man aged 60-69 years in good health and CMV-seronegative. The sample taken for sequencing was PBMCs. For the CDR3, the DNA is TGTGCCAGTAGGGGGCTACAGGGGAAGGACACTGAAGCTTTCTTT. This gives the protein CASRGLQGKDTEAFF.